Following are 18 T cell receptor beta chains from one sample sequenced in a study of control samples from healthy donors and cancer patients. The repertoire was sequenced with immunoSEQ multiplex PCR; TCRdb's copy has only in-frame clones and lacks some. The profile covers roughly 88,000 clones, with roughly 89% appearing a single time and 15% to 20% taken by the ten largest. Source material: blood. The receptors derive from a man aged 45-65 years in good health.

This chain joins TRBV6-4 and TRBJ1-1; D might be TRBD1 (6 bases). CDR3 length equals 13 residues. Germline V CDR1 and CDR2: MRHNA, SNTAGT. Trimming removed 6 bases from V and 0 bases from J, with 8 bases in between. The CDR3 protein is CASRGDMNTEAFF. The CDR3 DNA is TGTGCCAGCAGGGGGGACATGAACACTGAAGCTTTCTTT.

A single count supports this clone. The chain couples TRBV25-1 to TRBJ2-7; tentatively, D is TRBD1 or TRBD2 (5 bases each). CDR1 and CDR2 (germline): MGHDK, SYGVNS. The CDR3 totals 15 residues. Trimming took 0 bases from V and 5 from J, leaving 14 bases between them. Here the CDR3 reads CASSEYGGRKDEQYF. The CDR3 DNA is TGTGCCAGCAGTGAATATGGGGGACGAAAGGACGAGCAGTACTTC.

This clone was detected once. The chain carries TRBV18 and TRBJ2-2, with D possibly matching TRBD1 (5 bases). Germline-derived CDR1 and CDR2 are KGHSH and LQKENI. CDR3 length: 15 residues. Trimming stripped 3 bases from V and 5 bases from J, with 13 bases between. In nucleotides, the CDR3 is TGTGCCAGCTCACCCCTCGGCAGGGCAACCGGGGAGCTGTTTTTT. Its protein is CASSPLGRATGELFF.

The J gene is TRBJ1-5, the V gene TRBV12-3 or TRBV12-4, with unresolved D. The CDR3 is made up of 10 amino acids. Between the trimmed V and J ends, which lost 5 bases and 10 bases, there was a span of 6 bases. This CDR3 is CASSDKPQHF. The CDR3 coding sequence is TGTGCCAGCAGTGATAAACCCCAGCATTTT.

J is TRBJ1-5 and V is TRBV7-2; possible D gene TRBD1, 5 bases. The CDR3 has 15 residues. V shed 3 bases and J shed 2 bases, with 11 bases lying between them. Per the germline V gene, CDR1 is SGHTA and CDR2 is FQGNSA. The CDR3 DNA is TGTGCCAGCAGCTTTGGGGGGGATGGCAATCAGCCCCAGCATTTT. This sequence encodes CASSFGGDGNQPQHF. Full variable domain (remainder filled in from reference TRBV7-2 and TRBJ1-5): GAGVSQSPSNKVTEKGKDVELRCDPISGHTALYWYRQSLGQGLEFLIYFQGNSAPDKSGLPSDRFSAERTGGSVSTLTIQRTQQEDSAVYLCASSFGGDGNQPQHFGDGTRLSIL.

The CDR3 loop reads CASSLGPEAFF. CDR3 DNA: TGTGCCAGCAGCTTAGGGCCCGAAGCTTTCTTT. This chain joins TRBV11-2 and TRBJ1-1; D unresolved. Germline-derived CDR1 and CDR2 are SGHAT and FQNNGV. This CDR3 region has 11 residues. V was shortened by 1 base and J by 8 bases, with 5 bases between the two germline ends.

The chain carries TRBV2 and TRBJ1-3; D is possibly TRBD1 (5 bases). The CDR3 spans 13 residues. Germline V gene lookup returns CDR1 SNHLY and CDR2 FYNNEI. Trimming cost V 8 bases and J 2 bases, with 10 bases left between them. The CDR3 sequence is CASSQGTGNTIYF. CDR3 coding DNA: TGTGCCAGCTCCCAGGGAACTGGAAACACCATATATTTT.

As DNA, the CDR3 is TGTGCCAGCAGTTACAGGTCTAGCGACAATGAGCAGTTCTTC. It specifies CASSYRSSDNEQFF. This sequence joins TRBV6-2 or TRBV6-3 and TRBJ2-1; D might be TRBD2 (6 bases). Trimming removed 2 bases at V and 5 bases at J, with 10 bases between. The V gene's germline CDR1 is MNHEY and CDR2 SVGEGT. This CDR3 spans 14 amino acids.

This sequence joins TRBV14 and TRBJ2-4; tentative D call: TRBD1 (6 bases). This CDR3 is 12 amino acids long. The V gene lost 3 bases and the J gene lost 6 bases, with 6 bases spanning the gap. CDR1 and CDR2 from the germline V gene are SGHDN and FVKESK. The CDR3 sequence: CASSQDRNIQYF. The CDR3 nucleotides are TGTGCCAGCAGCCAGGACAGAAACATTCAGTACTTC. The full variable domain, with the rest looked up from reference TRBV14 and TRBJ2-4, is EAGVTQFPSHSVIEKGQTVTLRCDPISGHDNLYWYRRVMGKEIKFLLHFVKESKQDESGMPNNRFLAERTGGTYSTLKVQPAELEDSGVYFCASSQDRNIQYFGAGTRLSVL.

The rearrangement joins TRBV7-7 to TRBJ2-5; no definite D call. From germline, CDR1 is SSHAT and CDR2 FNYEAQ (reference sequence). The CDR3 totals 13 residues. Trimming left V 3 bases short and J 2 bases short, with 7 bases between. In DNA form, the CDR3 reads TGTGCCAGCAGCTTGGGGATTCAAGAGACCCAGTACTTC. It is translated as CASSLGIQETQYF.

This clone appeared a single time. This rearrangement joins TRBV3-1 (or the pseudogene TRBV3-2) to TRBJ1-1; 8 bases map to TRBD1. The CDR3 contains 13 residues. The junction had 6 bases not matched to a gene; V was cut back by 5 bases and J by 7 bases. CDR1 LGHDT and CDR2 YNNKEL come from the germline V gene (reference sequence). As DNA, the CDR3 is TGTGCCAGCAGCAAACCGGACAGGGTTGAAGCTTTCTTT. The encoded protein is CASSKPDRVEAFF.

This rearrangement joins TRBV11-2 to TRBJ1-2, with D possibly matching TRBD1 (5 bases). CDR3 size: 15 residues. With 2 bases removed from V and 2 bases from J, the gap between germline ends came to 12 bases. Germline CDR1 is SGHAT and CDR2 is FQNNGV. CDR3 amino acids: CASSLNGGSNYGYTF. CDR3 in DNA: TGTGCCAGCAGCTTAAATGGGGGTTCGAACTATGGCTACACCTTC.

The chain links TRBV7-8 to TRBJ2-7; TRBD2 aligns across 14 bases. This CDR3 is 15 amino acids long. The V gene end was trimmed by 1 base and the J gene end by 6 bases; junction bases not matched to a gene: 2. Germline values: CDR1 SGHVS, CDR2 FQNEAQ. CDR3 DNA: TGTGCCAGCAGCTTAGGGACTAGCGGGGGGCTCGAGCAGTACTTC. The encoded protein is CASSLGTSGGLEQYF.

The chain carries TRBV25-1 and TRBJ2-1; 9 bases line up with TRBD1. The germline V gene encodes CDR1 MGHDK and CDR2 SYGVNS. The CDR3 is made up of 13 amino acids. Trimming took 8 bases from V and 5 from J; bases not matched to a gene: 4. The CDR3 DNA is TGTGCCAGCGGGAGGACAGGGGACAATGAGCAGTTCTTC. Residues: CASGRTGDNEQFF.

This sequence joins TRBV11-2 and TRBJ1-4, with 7 bases lining up with TRBD1. J gave up 8 bases and V 8 bases, and 8 bases lay outside the gene matches. Germline V gene sequence: CDR1 SGHAT, CDR2 FQNNGV. CDR3 length: 13 residues. CDR3 protein: CASQGQPGEKLFF. CDR3 bases: TGTGCCAGCCAGGGACAGCCTGGGGAAAAACTGTTTTTT.

V and J are TRBV7-8 and TRBJ2-5; 8 nucleotides agree with TRBD1. In germline, CDR1 is SGHVS, CDR2 FQNEAQ. Trimming removed 1 base from V and 7 bases from J; junction bases left unmatched: 5. This CDR3 contains 14 residues. CDR3 sequence reads: CASSLVQGAVTQYF. The CDR3 nucleotides are TGTGCCAGCAGCTTAGTTCAGGGGGCGGTGACCCAGTACTTC. The full variable domain, completed using reference TRBV7-8 and TRBJ2-5, is GAGVSQSPRYKVAKRGQDVALRCDPISGHVSLFWYQQALGQGPEFLTYFQNEAQLDKSGLPSDRFFAERPEGSVSTLKIQRTQQEDSAVYLCASSLVQGAVTQYFGPGTRLLVL.

This clone came up a few times. CDR3 DNA sequence: TGTGCTAGTGGTTTGACACGGGACGGAAACTATGGCTACACCTTC. It encodes CASGLTRDGNYGYTF. The genes are TRBV12-5 and TRBJ1-2, with D possibly matching TRBD1 (5 bases). This CDR3 contains 15 residues. Germline CDR1 LGHNT, CDR2 FRNRAP. Trimming took 2 bases from V and 2 from J, leaving 12 bases between them.

The V call is TRBV5-4, the J call TRBJ1-2; D perhaps matches TRBD1 (5 bases). The CDR3 is made up of 15 amino acids. Trimming cost V 4 bases and J 4 bases, with 17 bases left between them. Per germline, CDR1 SGHNT and CDR2 YYREEE (reference sequence). The CDR3, as DNA: TGTGCCAGCAGCGGCGGGGCGGGAAGAACCTATGGCTACACCTTC. Protein sequence: CASSGGAGRTYGYTF.